Reported below is one T cell receptor (beta chain). This clonotype occurred many times. Its antigen has not been determined. The sample holds no much larger clone one base away, and base qualities are not on file. This sample is part of a study of T cells in Graves' hyperthyroidism and ophthalmopathy (dated 2019 in TCRdb). Turning to the overall study: Peripheral blood was sampled at the time of initial diagnosis, prior to any treatment. Whether ophthalmopathy could be predicted prospectively was tested in an independent validation cohort made up of roughly 19 hyperthyroidism patients plus 17 patients who later progressed to ophthalmopathy. The 95 to 100 discovery patients were divided at random into training and test sets in a 7:3 ratio. To identify distinguishing TCR V-J signatures, a discovery cohort of around 98 patients was used, comprising 43 with Graves' ophthalmopathy and approximately 57 with stable Graves' hyperthyroidism. In six Graves' hyperthyroidism patients, the study also compared T-cell repertoires from thyroid tissue with T-cell repertoires from blood. Once sampling was done, hyperthyroidism patients were given methimazole at a starting dose of 30 mg daily, whereas ophthalmopathy patients were given high-dose intravenous methylprednisolone. The paper describes TCR Vbeta CDR3 sequencing of around 130 peripheral blood samples, made up of fewer than 50 ophthalmopathy patients, 70 to 75 hyperthyroidism patients and around 17 progressor patients. Overall study outcomes, separate from this receptor: Most expanded thyroid clonotypes (frequency above 0.001) were also detected in blood, suggesting blood repertoires may reflect thyroid immune responses. A 13 V-J signature model separated ophthalmopathy from stable hyperthyroidism, with around 90% sensitivity and 81.08% specificity in cross-validation and 80%/75% in testing. During validation, the model predicted progression to ophthalmopathy a median of about 6.3 months ahead of onset, with around 71% sensitivity and about 75% specificity. Sample size was not statistically predetermined, and investigators were not blinded to group allocation.

The TCR beta CDR3 regions were amplified from the RNA transcripts. The first round of RT-PCR for the TCR CDR3 was performed with the HTBI primer set and the Qiagen OneStep RT-PCR kit. Libraries were constructed in a second round of multiplex PCR, after which size selection and purification were carried out. The libraries were sequenced on an Illumina HiSeq2000 using paired-end 100 bp reads. The authors' analysis ran thus. SOAPnuke was used to process the raw data, removing reads that contained adapters or uncalled bases, had a mean Phred below 15, or lacked an exact match to the constant primer or identifier. High-quality paired reads were merged with COPE v1.2.5, and unique nucleotide sequences were defined as clonotypes. Clonotypes were aligned to IMGT TRBV, TRBD and TRBJ reference segments using MiTCR v1.1. The analysis included only V-J combinations with a frequency above 0.0001, which together covered 99.2% of the repertoires. A TCS score was defined as the ratio between F50 (clonal expansion) and ExV (chaos), using BLOSUM62-based TCRdist between CDR3 peptides within each V-J. Welch's t-statistics and random forest reduced fewer than 550 V-J features to some 14, which were used in a naive Bayes classifier (R e1071). The public reads were quality trimmed at Q25 with fastp and then assembled into clones with MiXCR by TCRdb, keeping productive beta chains. Here each entry gathers all rows of one CDR3 protein and keeps the most common genes and DNA. Clone size and V and J calls follow TCRdb, not the original study. This sample lists about 160,000 distinct CDR3 sequences; over 7.5% were detected once. The ten largest clones capture over 20% of the sample.

Trimming at the junction amounts to 3 bases on V and 4 bases on J, and the germline ends lie 10 bases apart. The germline V gene (reference sequence) yields DFQATT for CDR1 and SNEGSKA for CDR2. Measured from the cysteine to the phenylalanine, the CDR3 is 13 residues long. Left in the record is the CDR3 DNA by itself, 39 bases read in frame from the first base. The hyperthyroidism patients were between 18 and 65 years old and newly diagnosed, with a disease duration of less than 2 months. The study excluded patients with uncontrolled infections, other autoimmune diseases, pregnancy or lactation. Diagnoses were established on the basis of clinical symptoms, serum thyroxine and TRAb, thyroid ultrasound, and orbital computed tomography. For progressor patients, blood was drawn at the first diagnosis of hyperthyroidism, before any ophthalmopathy symptoms had appeared. PBMCs were separated from approximately 10 ml of fresh peripheral blood using Ficoll-Paque density gradient centrifugation. Progressor patients were initially diagnosed with Graves' hyperthyroidism and developed ophthalmopathy during follow-up. Total RNA was extracted with Trizol reagent, and quality was checked on an Agilent 2100 Bioanalyzer.

The receptor was isolated from a young woman with Graves' hyperthyroidism that later progressed to Graves' ophthalmopathy. This chain joins TRBV20-1 to TRBJ2-1; no D gene call is confident. Sequencing was done on a sample of blood. The CDR3 reads CSASPTDYNEQFF. Here is the DNA: TGCAGTGCTAGTCCTACAGATTACAATGAGCAGTTCTTC.